The clone carrying this TCR beta chain was found a few times. Antigen specificity is unknown. These data are taken from a study of metastatic and nonmetastatic thyroid tumors. Across the study: The authors compared repertoires across blood and tumor or nodule tissue from malignant and benign thyroid patients. General observations from the study: The study reportedly found significantly higher TCR beta diversity in malignant thyroid tumors than benign nodules, in blood and tumor.

This CDR3 is 14 amino acids long. Germline loops: CDR1 DFQATT, CDR2 SNEGSKA (reference sequence). V lost 1 base and J lost 2; bases outside the gene matches: 5. Original processing methods: The distant-metastasis classifier for papillary thyroid cancer was built from CDR3 differences across clinicopathological groups. TCRdb re-called the PCR reads through MiXCR. The V and J calls reflect TCRdb's pipeline rather than the authors' work. The repertoire holds about 34,000 clones, with more than 15% as singletons. All patients were untreated before thyroid surgery. Sequenced: blood. V gene TRBV20-1 combines with J gene TRBJ2-7; 7 bases are a match to TRBD1. The TCR comes from a female donor with papillary thyroid cancer or a benign thyroid nodule (not recorded which). Some clones in this sample may be carry-over from other donors' samples. As DNA, the CDR3 is TGCAGTGCTAGAGGTTCGGGACAGACCTACGAGCAGTACTTC. Amino acid sequence: CSARGSGQTYEQYF.